These T cell receptor beta chains were read from a single sample in a study of beta chain features in type 1 diabetes. Repertoires were generated with immunoSEQ multiplex PCR, while TCRdb's copy carries only in-frame clones and drops some. The sample yields 120,000 to 150,000 clones, about 51% seen once. Sample: Tregs from blood. These receptors were collected from a man between 18 and 35 years old in good health. Each CDR3 is given with its conserved first and last residue. The D gene is left open where the match is weak. The size entry is marked missing in some rows and otherwise reads once, few, many or a size class.

length: 15; V: TRBV28; J: TRBJ2-1; size: .; D: TRBD2; CDR3: CASTTSGSGYNEQFF; DNA: TGTGCCAGCACCACCAGCGGGAGCGGCTACAATGAGCAGTTCTTC
length: 15; V: TRBV5-1; J: TRBJ2-7; size: .; D: .; CDR3: CASSSRRMELDEQYF; DNA: TGCGCCAGCAGCTCCCGACGGATGGAGCTGGACGAGCAGTACTTC
length: 13; V: TRBV6-5; J: TRBJ2-3; size: few; D: .; CDR3: CASSRDTTDTQYF; DNA: TGTGCCAGCAGTCGGGACACCACAGATACGCAGTATTTT
length: 13; V: TRBV27; J: TRBJ1-1; size: few; D: .; CDR3: CASRGNPWTEAFF; DNA: TGTGCCAGTAGGGGTAACCCGTGGACTGAAGCTTTCTTT
length: 15; V: TRBV6-1; J: TRBJ2-7; size: once; D: .; CDR3: CASSETPKEGYEQYF; DNA: TGTGCCAGCAGTGAAACCCCTAAAGAGGGCTACGAGCAGTACTTC
length: 14; V: TRBV9; J: TRBJ2-5; size: .; D: .; CDR3: CASSVQGYGETQYF; DNA: TGTGCCAGCAGCGTCCAGGGGTACGGAGAGACCCAGTACTTC
length: 13; V: TRBV28; J: TRBJ2-7; size: .; D: .; CDR3: CASRRFGGYEQYF; DNA: TGTGCCAGCAGACGCTTCGGGGGATACGAGCAGTACTTC
length: 15; V: TRBV28; J: TRBJ2-7; size: .; D: TRBD2; CDR3: CASSSLAGGLDEQYF; DNA: TGTGCCAGCAGTTCCCTAGCGGGGGGGCTGGACGAGCAGTACTTC
length: 14; V: TRBV10-2; J: TRBJ2-1; size: .; D: TRBD2; CDR3: CASMQAGGFHEQFF; DNA: TGCGCCAGCATGCAGGCGGGGGGGTTCCATGAGCAGTTCTTC
length: 15; V: TRBV5-1; J: TRBJ1-4; size: .; D: .; CDR3: CASSLDGHRTEKLFF; DNA: TGCGCCAGCAGCTTGGACGGACACCGCACTGAAAAACTGTTTTTT
length: 15; V: TRBV7-2; J: TRBJ2-3; size: .; D: TRBD2; CDR3: CASSRGGLGADTQYF; DNA: TGTGCCAGCAGCAGAGGGGGACTAGGCGCAGATACGCAGTATTTT
length: 15; V: TRBV27; J: TRBJ2-7; size: .; D: TRBD2; CDR3: CASSLMSSGRYEQYF; DNA: TGTGCCAGCAGTTTAATGTCTAGCGGGAGATACGAGCAGTACTTC
length: 14; V: TRBV7-9; J: TRBJ2-7; size: few; D: .; CDR3: CASRRLSGSYEQYF; DNA: TGTGCCAGCAGACGACTTAGCGGCTCCTACGAGCAGTACTTC
length: 11; V: TRBV29-1; J: TRBJ1-1; size: few; D: .; CDR3: CSACLRDTAFF; DNA: TGCAGCGCCTGCCTCCGGGACACGGCTTTCTTT
length: 13; V: TRBV15; J: TRBJ1-1; size: .; D: TRBD1; CDR3: CATSRGQGGEAFF; DNA: TGTGCCACCAGCCGGGGACAGGGGGGTGAAGCTTTCTTT
length: 14; V: TRBV10-3; J: TRBJ1-1; size: few; D: .; CDR3: CAINSNRAIDEAFF; DNA: TGTGCCATCAATTCAAACAGAGCCATCGATGAAGCTTTCTTT
length: 18; V: TRBV7-9; J: TRBJ2-3; size: .; D: TRBD1; CDR3: CASSLVSFYGTGVNTQYF; DNA: TGTGCCAGCAGCTTAGTTTCCTTCTACGGGACAGGGGTGAATACGCAGTATTTT
length: 14; V: TRBV9; J: TRBJ2-1; size: .; D: .; CDR3: CASSEPPAGNEQFF; DNA: TGTGCCAGCAGCGAACCCCCGGCAGGGAATGAGCAGTTCTTC
length: 15; V: TRBV6-1; J: TRBJ2-3; size: few; D: .; CDR3: CASSDSVGLTDTQYF; DNA: TGTGCCAGCAGTGATTCGGTGGGACTCACAGATACGCAGTATTTT
length: 13; V: TRBV7-2; J: TRBJ2-7; size: few; D: .; CDR3: CASSLSKALEQYF; DNA: TGTGCCAGCAGCTTATCAAAAGCGCTAGAGCAGTACTTC
length: 13; V: TRBV28; J: TRBJ1-1; size: .; D: .; CDR3: CASSFWADYEAFF; DNA: TGTGCCAGCAGTTTCTGGGCAGATTATGAAGCTTTCTTT
length: 11; V: TRBV20-1; J: TRBJ2-1; size: .; D: .; CDR3: CSALPGAGLFF; DNA: TGCAGTGCTCTTCCTGGCGCGGGACTGTTCTTC
length: 15; V: TRBV9; J: TRBJ2-3; size: .; D: TRBD2; CDR3: CASSVFAGEEDTQYF; DNA: TGTGCCAGCAGCGTATTCGCGGGAGAGGAGGATACGCAGTATTTT
length: 16; V: TRBV7-2; J: TRBJ2-7; size: few; D: TRBD2; CDR3: CASRRLAGASSYEQYF; DNA: TGTGCCAGCAGGCGACTAGCGGGGGCAAGCTCCTACGAGCAGTACTTC
length: 12; V: TRBV6-1; J: TRBJ2-7; size: .; D: .; CDR3: CASRDSPYEQYF; DNA: TGTGCCAGCAGAGACAGTCCCTACGAGCAGTACTTC
length: 14; V: TRBV27; J: TRBJ1-1; size: .; D: TRBD1; CDR3: CASRQWDRNTEAFF; DNA: TGTGCCAGCAGGCAGTGGGACAGGAACACTGAAGCTTTCTTT
length: 12; V: TRBV19; J: TRBJ2-2; size: few; D: .; CDR3: CASKPDTGELFF; DNA: TGTGCCAGTAAACCAGACACCGGGGAGCTGTTTTTT
length: 15; V: TRBV5-5; J: TRBJ2-7; size: .; D: .; CDR3: CASSLGRQVAYEQYF; DNA: TGTGCCAGCAGCTTGGGTCGGCAGGTTGCCTACGAGCAGTACTTC
length: 14; V: TRBV6-1; J: TRBJ2-7; size: few; D: TRBD1; CDR3: CASRNRDRLYEQYF; DNA: TGTGCCAGCAGGAACCGGGACAGGCTTTACGAGCAGTACTTC
length: 22; V: TRBV27; J: TRBJ2-4; size: once; D: TRBD2; CDR3: CASSPNPIIAGSAGVAKNIQYF; DNA: TGTGCCAGCAGCCCGAACCCCATAATAGCGGGGTCGGCGGGCGTGGCCAAAAACATTCAGTACTTC
length: 12; V: TRBV7-9; J: TRBJ2-1; size: .; D: .; CDR3: CASSLLANEQFF; DNA: TGTGCCAGCAGCTTATTGGCAAATGAGCAGTTCTTC
length: 13; V: TRBV6-5; J: TRBJ2-3; size: .; D: .; CDR3: CASSPKRVDTQYF; DNA: TGTGCCAGCAGCCCGAAGCGGGTGGATACGCAGTATTTT
length: 14; V: TRBV7-9; J: TRBJ2-7; size: .; D: TRBD2; CDR3: CASSPRGGAYEQYF; DNA: TGTGCCAGCAGCCCCCGCGGGGGGGCCTACGAGCAGTACTTC
length: 17; V: TRBV5-1; J: TRBJ2-5; size: few; D: TRBD1; CDR3: CASSRPMGQGARETQYF; DNA: TGCGCCAGCAGCCGGCCCATGGGACAGGGGGCGAGGGAGACCCAGTACTTC
length: 15; V: TRBV2; J: TRBJ2-4; size: few; D: .; CDR3: CASRAAGRAKNIQYF; DNA: TGTGCCAGCAGGGCAGCGGGCCGAGCCAAAAACATTCAGTACTTC
length: 13; V: TRBV4-3; J: TRBJ1-5; size: .; D: .; CDR3: CASSQAPGTYQHF; DNA: TGCGCCAGCAGCCAAGCCCCCGGGACATACCAGCATTTT
length: 14; V: TRBV5-4; J: TRBJ2-5; size: .; D: .; CDR3: CASGTGTRQETQYF; DNA: TGTGCCAGCGGGACCGGGACACGCCAAGAGACCCAGTACTTC
length: 13; V: TRBV4-3; J: TRBJ2-5; size: .; D: .; CDR3: CASSHRSWETQYF; DNA: TGCGCCAGCAGCCACCGAAGCTGGGAGACCCAGTACTTC
length: 17; V: TRBV30; J: TRBJ2-5; size: .; D: TRBD2; CDR3: CAWKSAMGRAGVETQYF; DNA: TGTGCCTGGAAATCCGCGATGGGCAGGGCGGGGGTAGAGACCCAGTACTTC
length: 14; V: TRBV7-9; J: TRBJ2-2; size: .; D: .; CDR3: CASSLYRNTGELFF; DNA: TGTGCCAGCAGCTTATATAGGAACACCGGGGAGCTGTTTTTT